This T cell receptor (beta chain) was recorded in a study of monozygotic twins with inflammatory bowel disease. A word on this clonotype: What it binds is unknown.

The CDR3 runs to 14 residues. Germline V gene sequence: CDR1 MNHEY, CDR2 SMNVEV (reference sequence). Study conclusions and caveats: For repertoire similarity, concordant twins did not differ from discordant twins, possibly because power was limited. Healthy co-twins had higher TCRbeta inverse Simpson diversity than their IBD twins. Patients received differing immunosuppressive treatments, which may have added variability to their repertoires.

Nested PCRs of approximately 16 and 10 cycles, two in total, were run on TCRalpha and TCRbeta cDNA. TCRdb re-called the 5' RACE reads; every CDR3 protein appears as one record, without DNA. The sample includes 150,000 to 200,000 distinct CDR3 sequences. Source material: blood. This chain connects TRBV27 to TRBJ2-1; absent DNA, TCRdb's TRBD1 call cannot be checked. The receptor was derived from a human donor with ulcerative colitis or Crohn's disease, or a healthy co-twin of an affected twin (not recorded which). CDR3 region: CASSFWDRGGEQFF.